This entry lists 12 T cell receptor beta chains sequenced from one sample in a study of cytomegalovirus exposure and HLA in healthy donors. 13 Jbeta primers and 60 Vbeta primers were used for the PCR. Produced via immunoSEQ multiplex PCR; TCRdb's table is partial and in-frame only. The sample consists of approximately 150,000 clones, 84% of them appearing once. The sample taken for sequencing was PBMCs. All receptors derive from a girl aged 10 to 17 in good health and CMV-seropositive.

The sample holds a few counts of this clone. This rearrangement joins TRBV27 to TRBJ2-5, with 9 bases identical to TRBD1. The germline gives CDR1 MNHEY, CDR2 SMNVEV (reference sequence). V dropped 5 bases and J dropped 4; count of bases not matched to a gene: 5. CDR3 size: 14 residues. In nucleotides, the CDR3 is TGTGCCAGCAGTCGACGACAGGGGGTAGAGACCCAGTACTTC. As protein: CASSRRQGVETQYF.

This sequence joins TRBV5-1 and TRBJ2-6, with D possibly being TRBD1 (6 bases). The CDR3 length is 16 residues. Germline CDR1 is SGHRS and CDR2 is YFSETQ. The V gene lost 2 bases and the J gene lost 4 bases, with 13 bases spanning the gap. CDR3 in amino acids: CASSFAGAAGANVLTF. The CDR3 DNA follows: TGCGCCAGCAGCTTTGCAGGGGCGGCCGGGGCCAACGTCCTGACTTTC. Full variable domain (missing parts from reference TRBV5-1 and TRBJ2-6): KAGVTQTPRYLIKTRGQQVTLSCSPISGHRSVSWYQQTPGQGLQFLFEYFSETQRNKGNFPGRFSGRQFSNSRSEMNVSTLELGDSALYLCASSFAGAAGANVLTFGAGSRLTVL.

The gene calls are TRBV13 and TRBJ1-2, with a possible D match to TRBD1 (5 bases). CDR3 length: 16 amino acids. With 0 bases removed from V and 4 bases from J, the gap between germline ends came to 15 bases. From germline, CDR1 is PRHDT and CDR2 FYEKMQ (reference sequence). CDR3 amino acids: CASSLGRDSQPYGYTF. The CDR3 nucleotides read TGTGCCAGCAGCTTAGGCCGGGACTCCCAACCCTATGGCTACACCTTC.

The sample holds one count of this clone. This CDR3 is CASSEGQGSYNSPLHF. The CDR3 DNA reads as TGCGCCAGCAGCGAGGGACAGGGGTCCTATAATTCACCCCTCCACTTT. V is TRBV5-1 and J is TRBJ1-6; 10 bases are a match to TRBD1. The V and J ends lost 4 bases and 1 base, in that order; junction bases with no gene match: 2. The V gene's germline CDR1 is SGHRS and CDR2 YFSETQ. The CDR3 totals 16 residues.

DNA for the CDR3: TGTGCCAGCAGCTTAGGCGGCTTAGCGGGGAGCTCCTACAATGAGCAGTTCTTC. Its translation: CASSLGGLAGSSYNEQFF. The rearrangement joins TRBV13 to TRBJ2-1; TRBD2 agrees at 8 bases. Germline V lookup: CDR1 PRHDT, CDR2 FYEKMQ (reference sequence). CDR3 size: 18 residues. Trimming at V came to 0 bases and at J to 0 bases, leaving 7 bases not matched to a gene. The whole variable domain, remainder taken from reference TRBV13 and TRBJ2-1, is AAGVIQSPRHLIKEKRETATLKCYPIPRHDTVYWYQQGPGQDPQFLISFYEKMQSDKGSIPDRFSAQQFSDYHSELNMSSLELGDSALYFCASSLGGLAGSSYNEQFFGPGTRLTVL.

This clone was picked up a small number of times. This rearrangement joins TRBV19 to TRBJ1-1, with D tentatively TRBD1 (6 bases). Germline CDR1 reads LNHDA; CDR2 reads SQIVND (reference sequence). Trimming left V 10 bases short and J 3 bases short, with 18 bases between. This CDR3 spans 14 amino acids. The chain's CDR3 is CATARGSHDTEAFF. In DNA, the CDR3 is TGTGCCACCGCGAGGGGGTCACACGACACTGAAGCTTTCTTT.

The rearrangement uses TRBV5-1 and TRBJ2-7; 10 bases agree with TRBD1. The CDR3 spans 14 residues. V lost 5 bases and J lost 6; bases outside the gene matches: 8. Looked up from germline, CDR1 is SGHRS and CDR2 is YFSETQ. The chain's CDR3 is CASSPGQGLGEQYF. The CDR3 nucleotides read TGCGCCAGCAGTCCGGGACAGGGGTTGGGCGAGCAGTACTTC. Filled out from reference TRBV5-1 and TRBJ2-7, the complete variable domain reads KAGVTQTPRYLIKTRGQQVTLSCSPISGHRSVSWYQQTPGQGLQFLFEYFSETQRNKGNFPGRFSGRQFSNSRSEMNVSTLELGDSALYLCASSPGQGLGEQYFGPGTRLTVT.

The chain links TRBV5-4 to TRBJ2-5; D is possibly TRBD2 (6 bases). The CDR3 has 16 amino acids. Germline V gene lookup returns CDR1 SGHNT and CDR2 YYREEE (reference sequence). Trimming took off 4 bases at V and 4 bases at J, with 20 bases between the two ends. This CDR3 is CASSRPGTLRGETQYF. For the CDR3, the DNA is TGTGCCAGCAGCCGCCCCGGGACTCTCCGAGGAGAGACCCAGTACTTC.

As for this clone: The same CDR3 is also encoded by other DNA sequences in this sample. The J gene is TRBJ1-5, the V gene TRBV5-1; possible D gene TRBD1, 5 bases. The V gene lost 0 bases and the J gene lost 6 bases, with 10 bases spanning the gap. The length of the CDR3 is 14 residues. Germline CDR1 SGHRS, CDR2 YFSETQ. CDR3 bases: TGCGCCAGCAGCTTGGTCGGGGGTGGTCAGCCCCAGCATTTT. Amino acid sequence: CASSLVGGGQPQHF.

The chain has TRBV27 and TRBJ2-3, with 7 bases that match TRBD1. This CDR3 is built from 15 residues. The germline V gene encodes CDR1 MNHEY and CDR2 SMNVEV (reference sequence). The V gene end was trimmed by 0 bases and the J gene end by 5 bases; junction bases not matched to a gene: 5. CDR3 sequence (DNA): TGTGCCAGCAGTTTATCAGAGGGGGCTGAAGATACGCAGTATTTT. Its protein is CASSLSEGAEDTQYF.

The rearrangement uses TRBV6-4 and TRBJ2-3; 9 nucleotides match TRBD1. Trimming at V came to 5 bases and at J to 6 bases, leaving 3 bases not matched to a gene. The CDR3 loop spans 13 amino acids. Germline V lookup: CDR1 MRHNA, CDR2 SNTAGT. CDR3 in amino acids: CASSRTGADTQYF. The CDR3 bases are TGTGCCAGCAGTAGGACAGGGGCCGATACGCAGTATTTT.

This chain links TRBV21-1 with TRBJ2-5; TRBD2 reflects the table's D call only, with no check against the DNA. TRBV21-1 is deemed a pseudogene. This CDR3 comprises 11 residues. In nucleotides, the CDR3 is TGTGCCAGCTCGTACCAAGAGACCCAGTACTTC. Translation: CASSYQETQYF.